The 23 T cell receptor delta chains given below trace back to one sample, sequenced in a study of γδ T cells in repeated Plasmodium falciparum infection. Flow sorting of PBMC yielded separate Vgamma9/Vdelta2+ and Vdelta2-negative gammadelta T cell populations for bulk repertoire analysis. TCRdb called clones from the multiplex PCR reads again using CATT. The sample yields tens of thousands of delta-chain clones, more than 0.85% seen once. The sequenced sample was gamma-delta T cells from blood. The receptors were gathered from a pool of human donors (malaria-infected and uninfected, not separated).

Worth noting for this clone: One base away lies a much larger clone, so this may be a sequencing read error. The same CDR3 is also encoded by other DNA sequences in this sample. V is TRDV1 and J is TRDJ1; 7 bases map to TRDD3. Germline CDR1 reads TSWWSYY; CDR2 reads QGS. V lost 3 bases, J lost 0 bases, and 16 bases stayed unmatched. The CDR3 runs to 19 residues. The CDR3: CALGEASPYGGMYTDKLIF. CDR3 bases: TGTGCTCTTGGGGAGGCCTCACCGTACGGGGGGATGTACACCGATAAACTCATCTTT.

This clone has just a few counts. A far larger clone is off by one base, so a read error is likely. The same CDR3 is also encoded by other DNA sequences in this sample. This rearrangement joins TRDV2 to TRDJ1; 12 bases align to TRDD3. The V gene's germline CDR1 is GEAIGNYY and CDR2 EKD. The CDR3 spans 16 residues. Here the CDR3 DNA reads TGTGCCTGCGACACCCTAATACTGGGGGATACCGGTAAACTCATCTTT. The encoded protein is CACDTLILGDTGKLIF.

A note on this clone: The protein recorded in TCRdb matches a much larger clone and deviates from this DNA's translation at residue 12, suggesting a read error; the protein here is obtained by translating the DNA. The chain uses TRDV1 and TRDJ1; 13 positions match TRDD3. Germline matching of the DNA provided the J gene here, since TCRdb leaves it blank. This CDR3 is built from 21 residues. J gave up 0 bases and V 2 bases, and 15 bases lay outside the gene matches. The germline gives CDR1 TSWWSYY, CDR2 QGS. The CDR3, as DNA: TGTGCTCTTGGGGAATGGAACTGGGGGATACGTCAGCCACCGTACACCGATAAACTCATCTTT. Translated, it gives CALGEWNWGIRQPPYTDKLIF.

Turning to this clone: Only one base separates this from a far larger clonotype, so it likely reflects a read error. Other nucleotide sequences from this sample produce the same CDR3. The chain combines TRDV1 with TRDJ1, with 9 bases aligning to TRDD3. The J gene, not given by TCRdb, was assigned here from a germline match of the nucleotide sequence. Germline values: CDR1 TSWWSYY, CDR2 QGS. The ends lost 1 base at V and 4 bases at J; junction bases unmatched: 13. The CDR3 covers 18 residues. CDR3 sequence (DNA): TGTGCTCTTGGGGAACGGTTCAAGGGGGATACCGTCGTCGATAAACTCATCTTT. This gives the protein CALGERFKGDTVVDKLIF.

This clone showed up just a few times. Given a far larger clone just one base away, this is likely a sequencing read error. This sample includes further DNA sequences coding for the same CDR3. The gene calls are TRDV1 and TRDJ1; 10 positions match TRDD3. The J gene is not listed in TCRdb, so it was assigned here from a DNA match to germline. The germline V gene encodes CDR1 TSWWSYY and CDR2 QGS. The CDR3 contains 19 residues. Trimming cost V 3 bases and J 3 bases; bases outside gene matches: 16. The CDR3 spells CALGESPRTGGCNSDKLIF. The CDR3 nucleotides are TGTGCTCTTGGGGAGAGTCCTCGTACTGGGGGATGCAACTCCGATAAACTCATCTTT.

This clone was recorded a few times. With only one base between it and a far larger clone, this is likely a read error. Other nucleotide sequences from this sample produce the same CDR3. No J gene was assigned, while the V gene was called as TRDV2. CDR3 length: 18 amino acids. Germline CDR1 and CDR2: GEAIGNYY and EKD. CDR3 in amino acids: CACDKVWPFLSHTDKLIF. CDR3 nucleotides: TGTGCCTGTGACAAGGTGTGGCCGTTCTTATCCCACACCGATAAACTCATCTTC.

This clone was counted only a few times. With the J gene uncalled, the V gene is TRDV3; TRDD3, the D gene given by the table, was not confirmed from the DNA. Germline V gives CDR1 TVYSNPD, CDR2 GDNSRS (reference sequence). The CDR3 has 33 residues. CDR3 in amino acids: CALWEVGVPERRNSLAVEQHLLSQVSIGRIQHF. DNA of the CDR3: TGTGCCTTGTGGGAGGTGGGGGTCCCCGAGCGAAGAAACTCTTTGGCAGTGGAACAACACTTGTTGTCACAGGTAAGTATCGGAAGAATACAACATTTC.

This clone was seen a few times. TCRdb lists the protein of a much larger clone for this DNA, which differs at residue 7, so this is likely a read error; the protein given here is translated from the DNA itself. The genes are TRDV2 and TRDJ1; TRDD3 agrees at 10 bases. TCRdb gives no J gene; it was assigned here by matching the DNA to germline. This CDR3 contains 19 residues. Per germline, CDR1 GEAIGNYY and CDR2 EKD. V shed 1 base, J shed 0 bases, and the junction held 13 bases outside the gene matches. In DNA form, the CDR3 reads TGTGCCTGTGACACGATTGGTACTGGGGGATTTATATACACCGATAAACTCATCTTT. Encoded protein: CACDTIGTGGFIYTDKLIF.

As regards this clone: This may come from a read error, since a much larger clone is one base off. The V gene corresponds to TRDV1; no J gene was called; TRDD3, the table's D call, lacks a check against the DNA. The CDR3 runs 22 residues. Germline values: CDR1 TSWWSYY, CDR2 QGS. The CDR3 loop reads CALGDRVFPRPSWGLYTDKLIF. The DNA for the CDR3 is TGTGCTCTTGGGGACAGGGTCTTTCCGCGACCTTCTTGGGGGCTATACACCGATAAACTCATCTTC.

This clone was observed at least ten times. The identical CDR3 is also encoded by other nucleotide sequences in the sample. J is TRDJ1 and V is TRDV1; TRDD3 might be the D (5 bases). The CDR3 runs to 18 residues. V shed 4 bases and J shed 3 bases, with 24 bases lying between them. Germline V gene data show CDR1 as TSWWSYY and CDR2 as QGS. CDR3 in DNA: TGTGCTCTTGGGGGACCCTCCCCTCGGGGACCCCTAGCCGATAAACTCATCTTT. Protein: CALGGPSPRGPLADKLIF.

As concerns this clone: This DNA's translation and the protein TCRdb lists, from a much larger clone, do not match at residue 11, likely due to a read error; the protein shown is translated from the DNA. The chain uses TRDV1 and TRDJ1; the D call may be TRDD2 or TRDD3 (5 bases each). TCRdb is silent on the J gene; assignment here came from matching the DNA to germline. Germline CDR1 and CDR2: TSWWSYY and QGS. The CDR3 is 15 residues long. Trimming cost V 4 bases and J 7 bases, with 19 bases left between them. This chain's CDR3 is CALGVRLLLGGKLIF. CDR3 in DNA: TGTGCTCTTGGGGTTAGGCTACTCCTAGGGGGTAAACTCATCTTT.

By share, this clone counts as medium-sized. CDR3 amino acids: CALGELVWGILLPNTDKLIF. CDR3 nucleotides: TGTGCTCTTGGGGAATTGGTCTGGGGGATACTCCTCCCTAACACCGATAAACTCATCTTT. The genes are TRDV1 and TRDJ1, with 11 bases fitting TRDD3. CDR3 length: 20 amino acids. The V and J ends lost 2 bases and 0 bases, in that order; junction bases with no gene match: 14. Germline V gene sequence: CDR1 TSWWSYY, CDR2 QGS.

To note about this clone: The protein given by TCRdb reflects a much larger clone and differs at residue 7 from this DNA's translation, likely from a read error; the protein shown is the DNA's translation. The V call is TRDV2, the J call TRDJ1; D remains ambiguous. Here the J gene was assigned by germline matching of the DNA, as TCRdb has none. Trimming cost V 0 bases and J 4 bases, with 17 bases left between them. The germline CDR1 and CDR2 sequences are GEAIGNYY and EKD. This CDR3 has 16 residues. CDR3 amino acids: CACDTIEVGRNDKLIF. The CDR3 nucleotides read TGTGCCTGTGACACCATCGAGGTAGGACGGAACGATAAACTCATCTTT.

Comments on this clone: The TCRdb record carries a much larger clone's protein, which differs from this DNA's translation at residue 17; a read error is the likely cause, and the protein listed here is the DNA translation. This rearrangement joins TRDV1 to TRDJ1, with D maybe TRDD3 (6 bases). From germline, CDR1 is TSWWSYY and CDR2 QGS. CDR3 size: 19 residues. CDR3 nucleotide sequence: TGTGCTCTTGGGGAAATAAGGTACGCGTCTGGGGCGGGCACCGATAAACCCATCTTT. Its protein is CALGEIRYASGAGTDKPIF.

This clone was seen more than once but under ten times. TCRdb lists the protein of a much larger clone for this DNA, which differs at residue 17, so this is likely a read error; the protein given here is translated from the DNA itself. This sequence joins TRDV1 and TRDJ1; 9 nucleotides agree with TRDD3. J was trimmed by 3 bases and V by 0 bases; bases with no gene match: 23. The CDR3 runs to 22 residues. Germline V gene sequence: CDR1 TSWWSYY, CDR2 QGS. This CDR3 is CALGELSLPTLGIRRGADKLIF. The CDR3 bases are TGTGCTCTTGGGGAACTCTCCCTACCCACCCTGGGGATACGACGAGGCGCCGATAAACTCATCTTT.

The sample holds a few counts of this clone. TCRdb attributes to this sequence the protein of a much larger clone, which differs from the DNA translation at residue 17; a read error is likely, and the protein displayed is translated from the DNA. The chain recombines TRDV2 with TRDJ2; TRDD3 matches at 8 bases. Since TCRdb gives no J gene, matching the DNA to germline was used here to assign it. CDR3 length: 20 residues. CDR1 is GEAIGNYY and CDR2 is EKD in the germline V gene. The CDR3 reads CACDTLGELRSDALTAKLFF. In nucleotides, the CDR3 is TGTGCCTGTGACACTCTGGGGGAACTCCGCTCGGACGCTTTGACAGCAAAACTCTTCTTT.

This clone appeared a few times. This DNA's translation and the protein TCRdb lists, from a much larger clone, do not match at residue 14, likely due to a read error; the protein shown is translated from the DNA. Called V gene: TRDV2; the J gene was not called; whether TRDD3, the table's D call, matches the DNA was not checked. CDR1 GEAIGNYY and CDR2 EKD come from the germline V gene. The CDR3 loop spans 16 amino acids. CDR3 nucleotide sequence: TGTGCCTGTGACACCGTGTCTGGGGGATACGCAGCACAACACTTCTTT. Translating gives CACDTVSGGYAAQHFF.

This clone was seen a few times. It is likely a read error: a sequence one base away is far more abundant. Other DNA sequences in this sample translate to the same CDR3. The genes are TRDV1 and TRDJ2; TRDD3 is a possible D gene (6 bases). V was trimmed by 9 bases and J by 2 bases, leaving 19 bases between them. The CDR3 consists of 16 residues. CDR1 is TSWWSYY and CDR2 is QGS in the germline V gene. This chain's CDR3 is CALKTGGDTLTAQLFF. The CDR3 nucleotides are TGTGCTCTCAAGACGGGTGGTGATACGTTGACAGCACAACTCTTCTTT.

This clone was seen a handful of times. The TCRdb protein, from a much larger clone, departs from this DNA's translation at residue 16, likely by read error; the protein shown derives from the DNA. The gene calls are TRDV2 and TRDJ1; 13 nucleotides agree with TRDD3. Matching the DNA to germline supplied the J gene, which TCRdb does not give. This CDR3 has 19 residues. From germline, CDR1 is GEAIGNYY and CDR2 EKD. DNA of the CDR3: TGTGCCTGTGACCGCCTTCCTTCCGTACTGGGGGATACGCCCGATAGACTCATCTTT. Protein sequence: CACDRLPSVLGDTPDRLIF.

Concerning this clone itself: This probably arose from a read error, given a far larger clone one base away. The same CDR3 is also encoded by other DNA sequences in this sample. The J gene is TRDJ1, the V gene TRDV1, with 11 bases identical to TRDD3. Trimming took 5 bases from V and 3 from J; bases not matched to a gene: 20. CDR3 length: 20 amino acids. From germline, CDR1 is TSWWSYY and CDR2 QGS. The CDR3 bases are TGTGCTCTTGGGAATCGGCGGATACTACCTTTGGGGGATACGGCCGATAAACTCATCTTT. It specifies CALGNRRILPLGDTADKLIF.

Concerning this clone: TCRdb lists the protein of a much larger clone for this DNA, which differs at residue 4, so this is likely a read error; the protein given here is translated from the DNA itself. The chain joins TRDV1 to TRDJ1; 13 bases fit TRDD3. J was trimmed by 0 bases and V by 8 bases; bases with no gene match: 21. The CDR3 consists of 21 residues. Germline V gene lookup returns CDR1 TSWWSYY and CDR2 QGS. The DNA for the CDR3 is TGTGCTCTTAGCAAACGGTCCAACTGGGGGATACGAGGGGGGTACACCGATAAACTCATCTTT. It codes for CALSKRSNWGIRGGYTDKLIF.

As for this clone: The mismatch at residue 4 between this DNA's translation and the TCRdb protein of a much larger clone likely reflects a read error; the protein shown is translated from the DNA. The rearrangement uses TRAV36/DV7 and TRDJ1; 7 bases map to TRDD3. The V gene's germline CDR1 is VTNFRS and CDR2 LTSSGIE (reference sequence). V was pared by 3 bases and J by 0 bases, with 17 bases of the junction left unmatched. The CDR3 covers 18 residues. Here the CDR3 DNA reads TGTGCTGTGGTGCGTCCCGGGGATAAGGGGCCGTACACCGATAAACTCATCTTT. Translation: CAVVRPGDKGPYTDKLIF.

As for this clone: A read error is the likely source, as a far larger clone sits one nucleotide away. Other DNA sequences in this sample translate to the same CDR3. CDR3 DNA sequence: TGTGCCTGTGTCAGTACTGGGGGGGCGTACACCGATAAACTCATCTTT. It encodes CACVSTGGAYTDKLIF. This chain connects TRDV2 to TRDJ1, with 8 bases identical to TRDD3. TCRdb does not report a J gene; here it was assigned by matching the DNA to germline references. The CDR3 spans 16 residues. CDR1 is GEAIGNYY and CDR2 is EKD in the germline V gene. V gave up 5 bases and J gave up 0 bases; unmatched junction bases: 10.